This T cell receptor (beta chain) was found in a study of identical twins. Study-level results: Reduced insertions were recorded for abundant cord blood beta clonotypes, with no such pattern in memory repertoires.

Losses at the gene ends were 5 bases for V and 9 bases for J; bases not matched to a gene: 5. Germline V gives CDR1 SEHNR, CDR2 FQNEAQ (reference sequence). This CDR3 comprises 13 residues. This clonotype was seen a few times. What it binds is unknown. Through template switching, a universal primer site was introduced, and the cDNA contained unique molecular identifiers. Using its own MiXCR run on the 5' RACE reads, TCRdb lists one record per CDR3 protein. This table holds some 560,000 distinct CDR3 sequences, over 8.5% found once. A further study also used this sample, focusing on yellow fever vaccine responses in identical twins.

Sample: PBMCs. The sequence was collected from a woman between 18 and 30 years old in good health. V usage is TRBV7-9 and J usage is TRBJ2-3; 10 bases align to TRBD1. CDR3 nucleotide sequence: TGTGCCAGCAGCCCGGGACAGGGGCAAACGCAGTATTTT. Its translation: CASSPGQGQTQYF.